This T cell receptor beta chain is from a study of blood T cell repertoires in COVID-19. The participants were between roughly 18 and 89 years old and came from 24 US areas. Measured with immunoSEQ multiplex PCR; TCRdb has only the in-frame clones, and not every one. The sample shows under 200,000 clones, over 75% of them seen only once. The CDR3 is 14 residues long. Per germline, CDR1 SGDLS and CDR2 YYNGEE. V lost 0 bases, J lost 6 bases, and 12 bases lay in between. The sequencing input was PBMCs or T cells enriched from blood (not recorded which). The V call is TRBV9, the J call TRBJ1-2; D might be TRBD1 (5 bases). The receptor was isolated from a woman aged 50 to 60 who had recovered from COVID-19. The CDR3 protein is CASSVGPGNDGYTF. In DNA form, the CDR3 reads TGTGCCAGCAGCGTAGGACCAGGGAACGATGGCTACACCTTC.